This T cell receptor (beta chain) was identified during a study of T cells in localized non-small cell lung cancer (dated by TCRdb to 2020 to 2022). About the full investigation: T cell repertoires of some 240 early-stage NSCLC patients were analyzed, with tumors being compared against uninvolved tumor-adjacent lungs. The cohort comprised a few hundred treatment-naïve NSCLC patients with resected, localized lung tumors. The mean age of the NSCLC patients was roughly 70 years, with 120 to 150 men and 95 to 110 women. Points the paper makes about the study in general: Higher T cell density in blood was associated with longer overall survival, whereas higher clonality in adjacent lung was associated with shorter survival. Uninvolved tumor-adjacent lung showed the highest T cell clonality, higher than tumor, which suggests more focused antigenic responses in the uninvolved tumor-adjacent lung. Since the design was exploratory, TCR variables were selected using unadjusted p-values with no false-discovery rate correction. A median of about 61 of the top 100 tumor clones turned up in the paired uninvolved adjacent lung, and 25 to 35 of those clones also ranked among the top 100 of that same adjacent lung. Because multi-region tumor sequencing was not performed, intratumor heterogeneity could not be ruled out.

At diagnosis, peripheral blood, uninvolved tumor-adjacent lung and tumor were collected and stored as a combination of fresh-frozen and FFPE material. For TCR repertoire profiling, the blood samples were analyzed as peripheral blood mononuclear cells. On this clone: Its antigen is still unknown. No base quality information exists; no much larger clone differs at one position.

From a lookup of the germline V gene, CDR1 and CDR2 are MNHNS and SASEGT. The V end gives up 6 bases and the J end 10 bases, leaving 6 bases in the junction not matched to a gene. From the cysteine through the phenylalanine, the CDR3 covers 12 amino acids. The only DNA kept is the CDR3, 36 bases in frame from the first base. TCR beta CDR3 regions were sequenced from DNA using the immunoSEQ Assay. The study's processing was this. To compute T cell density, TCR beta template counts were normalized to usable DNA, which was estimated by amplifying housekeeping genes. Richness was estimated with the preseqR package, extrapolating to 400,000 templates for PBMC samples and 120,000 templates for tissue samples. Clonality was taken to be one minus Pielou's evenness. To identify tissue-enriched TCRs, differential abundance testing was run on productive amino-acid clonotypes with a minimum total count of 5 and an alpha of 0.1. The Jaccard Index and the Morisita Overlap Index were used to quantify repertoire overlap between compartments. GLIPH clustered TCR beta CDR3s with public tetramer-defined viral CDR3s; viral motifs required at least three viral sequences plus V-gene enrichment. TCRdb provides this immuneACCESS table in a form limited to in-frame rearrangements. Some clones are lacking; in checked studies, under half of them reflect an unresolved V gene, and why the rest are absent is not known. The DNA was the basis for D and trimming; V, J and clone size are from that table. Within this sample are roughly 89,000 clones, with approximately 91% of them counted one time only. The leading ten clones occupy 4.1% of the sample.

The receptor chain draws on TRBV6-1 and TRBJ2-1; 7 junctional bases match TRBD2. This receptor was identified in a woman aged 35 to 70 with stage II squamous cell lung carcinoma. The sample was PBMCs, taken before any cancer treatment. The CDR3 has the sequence CASSQVTSEQFF. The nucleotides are TGTGCCAGCAGCCAAGTGACTAGCGAGCAGTTCTTC.